These 4 T cell receptor beta chains were all obtained from the same sample, sequenced in a study of blood T cell repertoires in COVID-19. Generated by immunoSEQ multiplex PCR, the TCRdb table keeps only in-frame clones and is missing some. The sample carries about 130,000 clones, roughly 88% recorded once. The specimen sequenced was peripheral blood. These receptors originate from a man aged 50-60 years with acute or convalescent COVID-19.

The V call is TRBV20-1, the J call TRBJ1-6; a weak D match, TRBD1 (5 bases). CDR1 is DFQATT and CDR2 is SNEGSKA in the germline V gene (reference sequence). Trimming took 3 bases from V and 13 from J, leaving 13 bases between them. The CDR3 is made up of 12 amino acids. The CDR3: CSASKGDDPLHF. The CDR3 DNA reads as TGCAGTGCTAGTAAAGGGGATGATCCCCTCCACTTT.

CDR3 DNA: TGTGCCAGCAGTGAAAAAAGGGGCGCTTATGGCTACACCTTC. It codes for CASSEKRGAYGYTF. The chain recombines TRBV2 with TRBJ1-2; D perhaps matches TRBD1 (5 bases). This CDR3 spans 14 amino acids. CDR1 SNHLY and CDR2 FYNNEI come from the germline V gene. Trimming left V 2 bases short and J 5 bases short, with 12 bases between.

In its sample, this clone was seen once. The gene calls are TRBV3-1 (or the pseudogene TRBV3-2) and TRBJ1-1; D remains unclear. This CDR3 region has 13 residues. V gave up 9 bases and J gave up 5 bases, with 16 bases separating them. Germline values: CDR1 LGHDT, CDR2 YNNKEL (reference sequence). The CDR3: CASAETPRTEAFF. The CDR3 DNA is TGTGCCAGTGCCGAAACTCCGAGGACTGAAGCTTTCTTT.

The chain links TRBV12-5 to TRBJ2-7; TRBD1 aligns across 12 bases. Germline values: CDR1 LGHNT, CDR2 FRNRAP. V gave up 4 bases and J gave up 10 bases; unmatched junction bases: 8. This CDR3 comprises 14 residues. The CDR3: CASGSPGQGASQYF. CDR3 coding DNA: TGTGCTAGTGGTTCCCCGGGACAGGGGGCGAGTCAGTACTTC. Combining the CDR3 with reference TRBV12-5 and TRBJ2-7 gives the whole variable domain DARVTQTPRHKVTEMGQEVTMRCQPILGHNTVFWYRQTMMQGLELLAYFRNRAPLDDSGMPKDRFSAEMPDATLATLKIQPSEPRDSAVYFCASGSPGQGASQYFGPGTRLTVT.